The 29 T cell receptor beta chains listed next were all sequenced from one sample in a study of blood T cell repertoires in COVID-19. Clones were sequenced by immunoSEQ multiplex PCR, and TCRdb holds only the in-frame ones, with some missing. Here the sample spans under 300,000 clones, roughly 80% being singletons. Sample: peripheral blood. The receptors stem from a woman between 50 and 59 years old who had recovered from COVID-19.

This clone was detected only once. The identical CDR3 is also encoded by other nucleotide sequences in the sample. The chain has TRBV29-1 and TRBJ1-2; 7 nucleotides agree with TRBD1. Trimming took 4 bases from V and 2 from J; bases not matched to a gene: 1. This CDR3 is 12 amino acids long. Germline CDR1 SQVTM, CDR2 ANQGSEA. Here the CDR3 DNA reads TGCAGCGTTGGACAGGGAAACTATGGCTACACCTTC. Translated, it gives CSVGQGNYGYTF.

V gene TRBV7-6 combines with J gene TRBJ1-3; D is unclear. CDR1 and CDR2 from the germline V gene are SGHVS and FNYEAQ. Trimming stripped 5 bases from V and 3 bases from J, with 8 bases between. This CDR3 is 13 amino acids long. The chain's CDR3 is CASSLVSGNTIYF. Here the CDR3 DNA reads TGTGCCAGCAGCCTCGTCAGTGGAAACACCATATATTTT.

CDR3 protein: CASSSLGGGGTEAFF. In DNA, the CDR3 is TGCGCCAGCAGCTCCCTGGGGGGGGGCGGCACTGAAGCTTTCTTT. This chain links TRBV5-1 with TRBJ1-1; weak D call: TRBD1 (6 bases). The CDR3 is 15 amino acids. CDR1 is SGHRS and CDR2 is YFSETQ in the germline V gene. V was clipped by 3 bases and J by 4 bases, with 16 bases between them.

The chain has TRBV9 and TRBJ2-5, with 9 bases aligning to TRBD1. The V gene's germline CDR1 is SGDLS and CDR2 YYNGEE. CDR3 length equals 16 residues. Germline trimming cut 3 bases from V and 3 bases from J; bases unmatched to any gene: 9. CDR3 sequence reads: CASSAVPGQGKETQYF. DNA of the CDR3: TGTGCCAGCAGCGCAGTCCCGGGACAGGGCAAAGAGACCCAGTACTTC.

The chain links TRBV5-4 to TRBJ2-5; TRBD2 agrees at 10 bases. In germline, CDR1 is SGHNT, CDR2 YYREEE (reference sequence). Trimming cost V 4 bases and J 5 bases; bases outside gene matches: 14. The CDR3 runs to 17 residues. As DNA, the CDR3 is TGTGCCAGCAGCCTCCCTAGCGGGGGTAATTTCATCGAGACCCAGTACTTC. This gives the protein CASSLPSGGNFIETQYF.

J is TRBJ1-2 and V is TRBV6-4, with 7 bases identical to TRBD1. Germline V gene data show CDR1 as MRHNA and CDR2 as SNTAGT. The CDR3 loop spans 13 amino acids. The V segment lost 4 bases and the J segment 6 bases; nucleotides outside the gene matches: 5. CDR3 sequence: CASSATGVDGYTF. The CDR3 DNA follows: TGTGCCAGCAGTGCAACAGGGGTGGATGGCTACACCTTC.

The CDR3 nucleotides read TGTGCCTGGAGGGCCTCGGGGGGCAACACTGAAGCTTTCTTT. This sequence encodes CAWRASGGNTEAFF. The chain recombines TRBV30 with TRBJ1-1; perhaps TRBD1 as D (6 bases). This CDR3 region has 14 residues. The V end lost 3 bases, the J end lost 2 bases, and 13 bases lay between the germline ends. Looked up from germline, CDR1 is GTSNPN and CDR2 is SVGIG (reference sequence).

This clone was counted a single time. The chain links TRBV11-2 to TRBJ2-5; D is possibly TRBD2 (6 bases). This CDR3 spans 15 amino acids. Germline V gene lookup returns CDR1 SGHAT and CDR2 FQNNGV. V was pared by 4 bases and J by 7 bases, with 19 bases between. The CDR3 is CASSSFRDSQTTQYF. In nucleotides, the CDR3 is TGTGCCAGCAGCTCATTCCGGGACTCCCAAACGACCCAGTACTTC.

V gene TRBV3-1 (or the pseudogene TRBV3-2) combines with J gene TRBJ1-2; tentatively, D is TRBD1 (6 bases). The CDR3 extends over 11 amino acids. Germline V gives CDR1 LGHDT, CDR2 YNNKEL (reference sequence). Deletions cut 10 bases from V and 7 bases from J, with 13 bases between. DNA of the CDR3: TGTGCCACCCAAGGGGGGGCTGGCTACACCTTC. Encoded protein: CATQGGAGYTF.

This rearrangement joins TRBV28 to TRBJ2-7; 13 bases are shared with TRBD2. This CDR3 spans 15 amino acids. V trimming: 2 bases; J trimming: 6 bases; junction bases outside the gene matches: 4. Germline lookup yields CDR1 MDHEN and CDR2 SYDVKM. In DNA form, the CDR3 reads TGTGCCAGCAGTTTAGGACTAGCGGGAGTCGGCGAGCAGTACTTC. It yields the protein CASSLGLAGVGEQYF.

The CDR3 sequence: CASSDPRVREKLFF. For the CDR3, the DNA is TGTGCCAGCAGTGATCCCAGGGTTCGCGAAAAACTGTTTTTT. The rearrangement uses TRBV2 and TRBJ1-4; a weak D match, TRBD1 (5 bases). Trimming left V 3 bases short and J 8 bases short, with 13 bases between. The germline CDR1 and CDR2 sequences are SNHLY and FYNNEI. The CDR3 has 14 residues.

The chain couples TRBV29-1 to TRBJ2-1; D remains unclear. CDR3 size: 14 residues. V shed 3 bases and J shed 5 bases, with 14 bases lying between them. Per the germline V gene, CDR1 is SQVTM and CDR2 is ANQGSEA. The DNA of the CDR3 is TGCAGCGTTGATAAGCCGGTGCGTGACAATGAGCAGTTCTTC. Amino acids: CSVDKPVRDNEQFF.

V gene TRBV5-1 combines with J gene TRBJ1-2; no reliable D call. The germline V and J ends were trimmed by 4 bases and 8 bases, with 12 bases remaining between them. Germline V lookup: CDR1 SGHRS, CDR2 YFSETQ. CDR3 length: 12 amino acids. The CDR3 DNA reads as TGCGCCAGCAGCCAAGAAGCGGAGGGCTACACCTTC. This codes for CASSQEAEGYTF.

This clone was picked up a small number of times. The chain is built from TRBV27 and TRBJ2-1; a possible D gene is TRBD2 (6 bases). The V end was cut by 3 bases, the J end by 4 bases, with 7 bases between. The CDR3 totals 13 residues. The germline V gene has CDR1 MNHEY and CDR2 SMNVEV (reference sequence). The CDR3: CASSLEGYNEQFF. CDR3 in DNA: TGTGCCAGCAGTTTGGAGGGTTACAATGAGCAGTTCTTC.

Here the CDR3 reads CASSLDGMNTEAFF. The CDR3 coding sequence is TGCGCCAGCAGCTTGGACGGGATGAACACTGAAGCTTTCTTT. The chain couples TRBV5-1 to TRBJ1-1; the D is unclear. Trimming shortened V by 0 bases and J by 0 bases, and 6 bases separated the two germline ends. The CDR3 loop spans 14 amino acids. Germline CDR1 is SGHRS and CDR2 is YFSETQ.

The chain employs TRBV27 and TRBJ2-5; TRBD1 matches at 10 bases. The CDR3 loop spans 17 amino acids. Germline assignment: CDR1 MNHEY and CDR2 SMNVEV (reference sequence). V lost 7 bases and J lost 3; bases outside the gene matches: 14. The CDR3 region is CASKRGFGTGVEETQYF. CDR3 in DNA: TGTGCCAGCAAAAGGGGTTTCGGGACAGGGGTGGAAGAGACCCAGTACTTC.

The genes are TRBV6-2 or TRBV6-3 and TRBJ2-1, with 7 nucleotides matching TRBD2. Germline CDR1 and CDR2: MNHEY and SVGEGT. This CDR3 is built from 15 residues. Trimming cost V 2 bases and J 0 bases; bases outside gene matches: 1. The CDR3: CASSYGDYSYNEQFF. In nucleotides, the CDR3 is TGTGCCAGCAGTTACGGGGACTACTCCTACAATGAGCAGTTCTTC.

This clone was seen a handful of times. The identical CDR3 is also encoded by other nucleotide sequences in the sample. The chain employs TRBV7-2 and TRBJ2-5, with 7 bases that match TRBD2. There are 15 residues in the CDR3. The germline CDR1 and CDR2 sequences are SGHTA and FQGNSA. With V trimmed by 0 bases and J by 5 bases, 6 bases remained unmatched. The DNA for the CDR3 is TGTGCCAGCAGCTTAGCAGCGGGGTCCGGGGAGACCCAGTACTTC. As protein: CASSLAAGSGETQYF.

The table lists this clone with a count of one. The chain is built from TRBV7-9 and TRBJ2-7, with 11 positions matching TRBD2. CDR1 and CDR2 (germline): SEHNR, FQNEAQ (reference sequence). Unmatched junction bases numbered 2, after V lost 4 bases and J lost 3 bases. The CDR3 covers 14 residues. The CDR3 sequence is CASSSGTSGYEQYF. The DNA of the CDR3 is TGTGCCAGCAGCTCCGGGACTAGCGGCTACGAGCAGTACTTC.

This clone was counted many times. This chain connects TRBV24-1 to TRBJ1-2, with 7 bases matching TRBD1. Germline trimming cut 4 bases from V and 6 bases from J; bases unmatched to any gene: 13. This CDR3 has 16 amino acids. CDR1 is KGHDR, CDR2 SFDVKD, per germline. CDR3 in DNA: TGTGCCACCAGTGACACCAGACAGGGTATACCGAATGGCTACACCTTC. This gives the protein CATSDTRQGIPNGYTF.

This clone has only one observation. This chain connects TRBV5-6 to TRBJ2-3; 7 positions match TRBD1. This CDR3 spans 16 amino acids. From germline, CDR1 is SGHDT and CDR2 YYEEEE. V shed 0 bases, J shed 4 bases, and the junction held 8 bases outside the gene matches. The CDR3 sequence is CASSLDLDRAADTQYF. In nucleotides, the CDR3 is TGTGCCAGCAGCTTGGATTTAGACAGGGCGGCAGATACGCAGTATTTT.

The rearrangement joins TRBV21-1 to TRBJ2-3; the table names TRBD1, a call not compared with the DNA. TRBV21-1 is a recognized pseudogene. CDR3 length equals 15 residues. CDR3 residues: CASSKEDRWVDTQYF. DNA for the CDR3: TGTGCCAGCAGCAAAGAGGACAGGTGGGTAGATACGCAGTATTTT.

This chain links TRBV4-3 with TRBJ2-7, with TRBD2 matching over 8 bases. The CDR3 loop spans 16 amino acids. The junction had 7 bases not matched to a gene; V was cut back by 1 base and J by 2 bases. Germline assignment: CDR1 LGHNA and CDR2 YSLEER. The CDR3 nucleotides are TGCGCCAGCAGCCAAGGGCGCGGGGGGAGAACCTACGAGCAGTACTTC. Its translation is CASSQGRGGRTYEQYF.

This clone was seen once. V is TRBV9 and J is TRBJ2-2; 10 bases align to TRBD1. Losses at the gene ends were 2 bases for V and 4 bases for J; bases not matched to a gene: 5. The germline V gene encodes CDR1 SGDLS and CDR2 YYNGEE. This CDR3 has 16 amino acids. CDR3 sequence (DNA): TGTGCCAGCAGCGTCCGGACAGGGGGTTTCACCGGGGAGCTGTTTTTT. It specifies CASSVRTGGFTGELFF. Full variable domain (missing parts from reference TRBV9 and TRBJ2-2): DSGVTQTPKHLITATGQRVTLRCSPRSGDLSVYWYQQSLDQGLQFLIQYYNGEERAKGNILERFSAQQFPDLHSELNLSSLELGDSALYFCASSVRTGGFTGELFFGEGSRLTVL.

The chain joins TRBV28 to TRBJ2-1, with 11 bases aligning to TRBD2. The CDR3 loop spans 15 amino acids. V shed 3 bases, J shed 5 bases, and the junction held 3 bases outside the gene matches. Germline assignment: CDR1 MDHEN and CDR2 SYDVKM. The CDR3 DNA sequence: TGTGCCAGCAGTTTTAGCGGGGGGGCACACAATGAGCAGTTCTTC. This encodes CASSFSGGAHNEQFF.

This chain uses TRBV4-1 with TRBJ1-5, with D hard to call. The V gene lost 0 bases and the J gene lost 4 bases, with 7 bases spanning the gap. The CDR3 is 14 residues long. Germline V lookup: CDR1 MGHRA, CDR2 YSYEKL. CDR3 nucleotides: TGCGCCAGCAGCCAAGAGCGACAAAATCAGCCCCAGCATTTT. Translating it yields CASSQERQNQPQHF.

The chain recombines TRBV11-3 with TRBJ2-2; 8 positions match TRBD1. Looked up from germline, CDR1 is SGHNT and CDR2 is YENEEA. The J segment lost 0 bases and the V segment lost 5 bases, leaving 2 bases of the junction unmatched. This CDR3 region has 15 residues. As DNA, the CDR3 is TGTGCCAGCAGCAAGGGACAGGCGAACACCGGGGAGCTGTTTTTT. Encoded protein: CASSKGQANTGELFF.

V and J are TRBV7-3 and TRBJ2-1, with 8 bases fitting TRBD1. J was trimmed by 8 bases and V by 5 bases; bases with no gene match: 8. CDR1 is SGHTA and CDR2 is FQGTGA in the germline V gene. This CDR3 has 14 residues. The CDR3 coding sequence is TGTGCCAGCAGCACAGGGACAGGAGGCCATGAGCAGTTCTTC. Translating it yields CASSTGTGGHEQFF.

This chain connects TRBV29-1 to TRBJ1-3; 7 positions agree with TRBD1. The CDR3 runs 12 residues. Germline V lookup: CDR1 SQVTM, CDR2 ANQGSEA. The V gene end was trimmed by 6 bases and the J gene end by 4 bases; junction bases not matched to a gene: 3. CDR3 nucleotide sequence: TGCAGCGTCGGGACAGAGGGAAACACCATATATTTT. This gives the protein CSVGTEGNTIYF.